This T cell receptor beta chain originates from a study of identical twins. Findings of the study overall: It was out-of-frame TCR alpha sharing in monozygotic twins that models underestimated.

As to this clonotype: The antigen is unknown.

TCRdb processed the 5' RACE reads anew with MiXCR; each CDR3 protein has one entry. This table has some 440,000 distinct CDR3 sequences, roughly a quarter appearing once. The CDR3 is 14 amino acids. Germline V gene lookup returns CDR1 SEHNR and CDR2 FQNEAQ (reference sequence). The V end lost 8 bases, the J end lost 5 bases, and 15 bases lay between the germline ends. These same records also appear under a second study, on T cells expressing NK-cell markers. That paper notes: Of eight sequenced donors, seven were HCMV-seropositive and one HCMV-seronegative.

This chain connects TRBV7-9 to TRBJ2-2; the D gene is possibly TRBD2 (5 bases). The TCR sequence derives from a woman between 18 and 30 years old in good health. Sequenced sample: CD4+ T cells sorted from blood. The CDR3 nucleotides read TGTGCCAGCCGCTCTGAGCGGAGGACCGGGGAGCTGTTTTTT. Its translation: CASRSERRTGELFF. The full variable domain, completed using reference TRBV7-9 and TRBJ2-2, is DTGVSQNPRHKITKRGQNVTFRCDPISEHNRLYWYRQTLGQGPEFLTYFQNEAQLEKSRLLSDRFSAERPKGSFSTLEIQRTEQGDSAMYLCASRSERRTGELFFGEGSRLTVL.